The rows below give T cell receptor beta chains drawn from one sample of a study of cytomegalovirus exposure and HLA in healthy donors. Sequencing was performed with immunoSEQ multiplex PCR; in TCRdb, only in-frame clones are kept and a portion is missing. This table has about 190,000 clones, 81% appearing once. Sample: PBMCs. These receptors all stem from a man aged 40-49 years in good health and CMV-seropositive. The CDR3 runs from the conserved cysteine through the conserved F or W. D genes are given only for firm matches. Only part of the rows carry a size: once, few, many, or a class if the clone is expanded.

>TRBD2|.|TRBV18|TRBJ2-3
CASSSRLAGEVDTQYF
TGTGCCAGCTCATCGCGACTAGCGGGAGAGGTAGATACGCAGTATTTT
>.|few|TRBV14|TRBJ1-5
CASSQGSGVNQPQHF
TGTGCCAGCAGCCAAGGGTCAGGGGTGAATCAGCCCCAGCATTTT
>TRBD1|.|TRBV5-1|TRBJ2-1
CASSARTGSGEQFF
TGCGCCAGCAGCGCCAGGACAGGGTCGGGAGAGCAGTTCTTC
>.|.|TRBV6-1|TRBJ2-7
CASSEPGRAGDEQYF
TGTGCCAGCAGTGAACCGGGACGGGCAGGGGACGAGCAGTACTTC
>.|.|TRBV7-3|TRBJ2-1
CASSLVAGRNNEQFF
TGTGCCAGCAGCTTAGTCGCGGGCCGTAACAATGAGCAGTTCTTC
>TRBD1|.|TRBV4-1|TRBJ2-1
CASSQDPTGNNEQFF
TGCGCCAGCAGCCAAGACCCGACAGGGAACAATGAGCAGTTCTTC
>TRBD1|once|TRBV9|TRBJ2-3
CASSVSPGDRGPDTQYF
TGTGCCAGCAGCGTCTCACCCGGGGACAGGGGGCCAGATACGCAGTATTTT
>TRBD1|.|TRBV6-1|TRBJ1-1
CASSENHRGNTEAFF
TGTGCCAGCAGTGAAAATCACAGGGGAAATACTGAAGCTTTCTTT
>.|.|TRBV6-6|TRBJ2-1
CASSGDWGPYNEQFF
TGTGCCAGCAGTGGAGATTGGGGGCCCTACAATGAGCAGTTCTTC
>.|.|TRBV6-1|TRBJ2-1
CASSEPGTEQFF
TGTGCCAGCAGTGAGCCGGGAACTGAGCAGTTCTTC
>.|.|TRBV6-6|TRBJ2-7
CASSYSEGPYEQYF
TGTGCCAGCAGTTACTCGGAGGGCCCCTACGAGCAGTACTTC
>TRBD1|.|TRBV19|TRBJ1-5
CASLSGTGHQPQHF
TGTGCCAGTCTATCCGGGACAGGCCATCAGCCCCAGCATTTT
>TRBD2|.|TRBV5-1|TRBJ2-1
CASSPQASGGDNEQFF
TGCGCCAGCAGCCCCCAGGCTAGCGGGGGAGACAATGAGCAGTTCTTC
>.|.|TRBV6-5|TRBJ1-2
CASSTGWRTYGYTF
TGTGCCAGCAGTACAGGGTGGAGGACCTATGGCTACACCTTC
>.|few|TRBV25-1|TRBJ2-7
CASSELTGEQYF
TGTGCCAGCAGTGAACTCACAGGCGAGCAGTACTTC
>.|.|TRBV5-4|TRBJ1-3
CASSFPSGNTIYF
TGTGCCAGCAGCTTCCCTTCTGGAAACACCATATATTTT
>.|.|TRBV27|TRBJ2-7
CASRTAGTYEQYF
TGTGCCAGCAGAACCGCCGGGACTTACGAGCAGTACTTC
>.|.|TRBV5-4|TRBJ1-4
CASSQTAATNEKLFF
TGTGCCAGCAGCCAGACAGCCGCAACTAATGAAAAACTGTTTTTT
>.|few|TRBV6-5|TRBJ1-2
CASSYGRGINYGYTF
TGTGCCAGCAGTTACGGGAGGGGGATTAACTATGGCTACACCTTC
>.|.|TRBV27|TRBJ1-5
CASSLTGTTQPQHF
TGTGCCAGCAGCCTTACAGGGACCACTCAGCCCCAGCATTTT
>.|.|TRBV7-9|TRBJ2-3
CASSLVGPDTQYF
TGTGCCAGCAGCTTAGTTGGGCCAGATACGCAGTATTTT
>TRBD2|.|TRBV5-4|TRBJ2-5
CASSPGTSGGRETQYF
TGTGCCAGCAGCCCCGGGACTAGCGGGGGACGAGAGACCCAGTACTTC
>TRBD1|.|TRBV28|TRBJ1-2
CASRPQGVTQKNYGYTF
TGTGCCAGCAGGCCTCAGGGGGTCACTCAAAAGAACTATGGCTACACCTTC
>TRBD1|once|TRBV9|TRBJ1-2
CASSVGGQGANGYTF
TGTGCCAGCAGCGTAGGGGGACAGGGGGCAAATGGCTACACCTTC
>.|.|TRBV5-1|TRBJ2-3
CASSVDRDLPTDTQYF
TGCGCCAGCAGCGTGGACAGAGATCTCCCCACAGATACGCAGTATTTT
>.|.|TRBV6-6|TRBJ2-7
CASRGSSYEQYF
TGTGCCAGCAGGGGCAGCTCCTACGAGCAGTACTTC
>TRBD1|.|TRBV7-2|TRBJ2-2
CASSQGQGRTGELFF
TGTGCCAGCAGCCAAGGACAGGGGCGTACCGGGGAGCTGTTTTTT
>TRBD1|.|TRBV11-2|TRBJ1-3
CASSSHPGGKRNTIYF
TGTGCCAGCAGCTCGCATCCAGGGGGAAAGAGAAACACCATATATTTT
>TRBD1|.|TRBV27|TRBJ2-2
CASSLLKTGFTGELFF
TGTGCCAGCAGTTTATTGAAGACAGGGTTCACCGGGGAGCTGTTTTTT
>.|.|TRBV18|TRBJ1-2
CASSPQSANYGYTF
TGTGCCAGCTCACCCCAGTCTGCTAACTATGGCTACACCTTC
>.|.|TRBV4-3|TRBJ1-3
CASSPPQGTGNTIYF
TGCGCCAGCAGCCCTCCCCAGGGGACTGGAAACACCATATATTTT
>TRBD2|.|TRBV7-9|TRBJ2-7
CASSSGTSLYEQYF
TGTGCCAGCAGCTCCGGGACTAGCTTATACGAGCAGTACTTC
>TRBD2|few|TRBV7-2|TRBJ2-7
CASSLLGTRNEQYF
TGTGCCAGCAGCTTATTGGGGACTAGAAACGAGCAGTACTTC
>.|.|TRBV5-6|TRBJ2-7
CASSLRGLTSYEQYF
TGTGCCAGCAGCTTGAGGGGCCTAACTTCCTACGAGCAGTACTTC
>TRBD2|.|TRBV19|TRBJ2-5
CASSLGGKETQYF
TGTGCCAGTAGTCTGGGGGGGAAGGAGACCCAGTACTTC
>TRBD1|.|TRBV15|TRBJ2-1
CATSHGTGFYNEQFF
TGTGCCACCAGCCACGGGACAGGGTTCTACAATGAGCAGTTCTTC
>.|.|TRBV10-3|TRBJ2-2
CAISEGAASDGELFF
TGTGCCATCAGTGAAGGAGCGGCTAGTGACGGGGAGCTGTTTTTT
>TRBD2|.|TRBV9|TRBJ2-1
CASSVAGRSTWNEQFF
TGTGCCAGCAGCGTAGCCGGGAGGAGTACTTGGAATGAGCAGTTCTTC
>.|.|TRBV5-1|TRBJ2-7
CASSLHTVRGPNSYEQYF
TGCGCCAGCAGCTTACACACGGTGCGGGGCCCCAACTCCTACGAGCAGTACTTC
>TRBD1|.|TRBV6-5|TRBJ2-7
CASRGQGNYEQYF
TGTGCCAGCAGGGGACAGGGAAACTACGAGCAGTACTTC
>TRBD1|.|TRBV4-1|TRBJ1-1
CASSSGTGGQYTEAFF
TGCGCCAGCAGCTCCGGGACAGGGGGTCAATACACTGAAGCTTTCTTT
>TRBD2|once|TRBV30|TRBJ2-1
CAWRRKLAGYYNEQFF
TGTGCCTGGCGTCGTAAACTAGCGGGATATTACAATGAGCAGTTCTTC
>TRBD1|.|TRBV5-5|TRBJ1-2
CASSLYPRTGDGYTF
TGTGCCAGCAGCTTGTATCCCCGGACAGGGGATGGCTACACCTTC
>.|.|TRBV7-9|TRBJ2-2
CASSPTRDRYTGELFF
TGTGCCAGCAGCCCCACTCGCGACAGATACACCGGGGAGCTGTTTTTT
>.|few|TRBV18|TRBJ2-5
CASSPSGTPRETQYF
TGTGCCAGCTCACCATCCGGGACACCCCGAGAGACCCAGTACTTC
>TRBD2|.|TRBV14|TRBJ2-4
CASSQSSGGTIQYF
TGTGCCAGCAGCCAATCTAGCGGGGGGACCATTCAGTACTTC
>TRBD1|.|TRBV10-3|TRBJ2-6
CAISESLTGAGANVLTF
TGTGCCATCAGTGAGTCCCTTACAGGGGCTGGGGCCAACGTCCTGACTTTC
>TRBD2|.|TRBV9|TRBJ2-5
CASSVGPSGGVETQYF
TGTGCCAGCAGCGTAGGACCTAGCGGGGGGGTGGAGACCCAGTACTTC
>.|few|TRBV11-2|TRBJ2-7
CASSLEWGEYEQYF
TGTGCCAGCAGCTTAGAGTGGGGGGAATACGAGCAGTACTTC
>TRBD1|.|TRBV7-2|TRBJ2-7
CASSKDRVRYEQYF
TGTGCCAGCAGCAAGGACAGGGTGAGGTACGAGCAGTACTTC
>TRBD2|.|TRBV7-2|TRBJ2-7
CASSGRLAGGNEQYF
TGTGCCAGCAGCGGGAGACTAGCGGGAGGCAACGAGCAGTACTTC